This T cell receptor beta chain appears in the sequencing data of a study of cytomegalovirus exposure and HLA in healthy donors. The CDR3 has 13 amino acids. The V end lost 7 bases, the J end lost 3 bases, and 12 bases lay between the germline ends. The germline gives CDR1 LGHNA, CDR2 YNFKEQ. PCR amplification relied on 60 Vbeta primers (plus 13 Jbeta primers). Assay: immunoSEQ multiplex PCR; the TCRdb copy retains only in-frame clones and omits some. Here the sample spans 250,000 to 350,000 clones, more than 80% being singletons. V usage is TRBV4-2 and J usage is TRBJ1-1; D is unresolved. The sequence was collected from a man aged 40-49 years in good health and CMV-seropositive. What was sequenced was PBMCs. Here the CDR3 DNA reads TGTGCCAGCAAGGCCGGGTCTCACACTGAAGCTTTCTTT. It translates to CASKAGSHTEAFF.